This T cell receptor beta chain was recovered during a study of T cell responses to AZD1222 COVID-19 vaccine. In the study overall: Combined were second doses at about 4 or about 12 weeks.

The repertoire was sequenced with immunoSEQ multiplex PCR; TCRdb's copy has only in-frame clones and lacks some. The sample contains approximately 90,000 clones, 91% of which appear only once. V lost 3 bases to trimming and J lost 2 bases, with 14 bases between them. The CDR3 sequence is 15 residues long. CDR1 LGHDT and CDR2 YNNKEL come from the germline V gene (reference sequence). Study-level results: There were vaccine-associated CD4 TCRs across spike, dominant at 160-218 and 743-854. Unmutated variant regions are reportedly the target of nearly half of TCRs that are spike-specific. A mostly white British donor set with more females was recruited, and clonal diversity was possibly underestimated.

On this clone: Its matching antigen is unknown.

The origin of this receptor is an adult in good health. Sample: peripheral blood, taken on day 0 of AZD1222 vaccination. This rearrangement joins TRBV3-1 (or the pseudogene TRBV3-2) to TRBJ2-7; TRBD2 might be the D (6 bases). The CDR3 protein is CASSQEGTLPYEQYF. In nucleotides, the CDR3 is TGTGCCAGCAGCCAGGAGGGAACGCTACCCTACGAGCAGTACTTC.